Listed here are 14 T cell receptor beta chains from one sample, sequenced in a study of blood T cell repertoires in COVID-19. Method: immunoSEQ multiplex PCR; TCRdb's copy keeps in-frame clones and lacks some. The sample lists around 200,000 clones, 85% to 90% occurring once. The sample was peripheral blood. The receptors come from a man aged 18 to 35 with active or convalescent COVID-19.

The chain carries TRBV19 and TRBJ2-3; TRBD2 aligns across 15 bases. Trimming at V came to 6 bases and at J to 6 bases, leaving 13 bases not matched to a gene. This CDR3 spans 18 amino acids. Germline CDR1 and CDR2: LNHDA and SQIVND (reference sequence). CDR3 protein: CASSREGLAGGQLDTQYF. CDR3 nucleotides: TGTGCCAGTAGCCGAGAGGGACTAGCGGGAGGCCAACTGGATACGCAGTATTTT.

The J gene is TRBJ1-1, the V gene TRBV6-5; D might be TRBD1 (5 bases). The CDR3 loop spans 11 amino acids. Trimming left V 7 bases short and J 12 bases short, with 15 bases between. CDR1 is MNHEY and CDR2 is SVGAGI in the germline V gene. In nucleotides, the CDR3 is TGTGCCAGCACCGACAATAGGGGAACTTTCTTT. It specifies CASTDNRGTFF.

This chain joins TRBV2 and TRBJ1-1; D remains ambiguous. From germline, CDR1 is SNHLY and CDR2 FYNNEI. The CDR3 sequence is 13 residues long. V was cut by 7 bases and J by 2 bases, with 11 bases left in between. The CDR3 sequence is CASTSFENTEAFF. In DNA, the CDR3 is TGTGCCAGCACTAGTTTTGAAAACACTGAAGCTTTCTTT.

This clone was picked up one time. The chain joins TRBV30 to TRBJ2-1; possibly TRBD2 for D (6 bases). Per the germline V gene, CDR1 is GTSNPN and CDR2 is SVGIG (reference sequence). The CDR3 has 16 residues. The V and J ends lost 0 bases and 2 bases respectively, with 14 bases between them. CDR3 in amino acids: CAWSVPGGVPYNEQFF. The DNA of the CDR3 is TGTGCCTGGAGTGTACCTGGCGGGGTGCCCTACAATGAGCAGTTCTTC.

This rearrangement joins TRBV28 to TRBJ2-3; 9 positions match TRBD2. The CDR3 runs 14 residues. V lost 2 bases and J lost 6; bases outside the gene matches: 3. Germline V gene data show CDR1 as MDHEN and CDR2 as SYDVKM. The CDR3 coding sequence is TGTGCCAGCAGTTTAGCGGGGGGGGAGGATACGCAGTATTTT. Protein product: CASSLAGGEDTQYF.

The V call is TRBV30, the J call TRBJ2-2, with 9 bases lining up with TRBD1. There are 15 residues in the CDR3. Germline assignment: CDR1 GTSNPN and CDR2 SVGIG (reference sequence). V lost 1 base to trimming and J lost 3 bases; unmatched junction nucleotides: 3. CDR3 in amino acids: CAWSAGTGYTGELFF. For the CDR3, the DNA is TGTGCCTGGAGTGCCGGGACAGGGTACACCGGGGAGCTGTTTTTT. The whole variable domain, filled in from reference TRBV30 and TRBJ2-2, reads SQTIHQWPATLVQPVGSPLSLECTVEGTSNPNLYWYRQAAGRGLQLLFYSVGIGQISSEVPQNLSASRPQDRQFILSSKKLLLSDSGFYLCAWSAGTGYTGELFFGEGSRLTVL.

Remarks on this clone: At one boundary the junction diverges from the germline segment, which might be a read error. The rearrangement uses TRBV7-7 and TRBJ2-5; TRBD1 matches at 8 bases. CDR1 is SSHAT and CDR2 is FNYEAQ in the germline V gene (reference sequence). This CDR3 is 15 amino acids long. CDR3 in DNA: TGTGCTAGCAGCCCCGGGACAGGAGCCCAAGAGACCCAGTACTTC. Protein: CASSPGTGAQETQYF.

The gene calls are TRBV7-2 and TRBJ1-1; perhaps TRBD1 as D (5 bases). Deletions cut 4 bases from V and 10 bases from J, with 13 bases between. The CDR3 has 12 residues. CDR1 is SGHTA, CDR2 FQGNSA, per germline. CDR3 DNA: TGTGCCAGCAGCTCCTCAGGGATCGGAGCTTTCTTT. Translated, it gives CASSSSGIGAFF.

The gene calls are TRBV27 and TRBJ2-3; 9 nucleotides agree with TRBD2. Germline V gene lookup returns CDR1 MNHEY and CDR2 SMNVEV (reference sequence). The CDR3 runs to 14 residues. The ends lost 8 bases at V and 4 bases at J; junction bases unmatched: 7. The CDR3 sequence: CASWGLATSDTQYF. The CDR3 DNA follows: TGTGCCAGCTGGGGACTAGCTACATCAGATACGCAGTATTTT.

This chain joins TRBV6-5 and TRBJ1-2, with 10 bases aligning to TRBD1. The CDR3 sequence is 15 residues long. Losses at the gene ends were 2 bases for V and 4 bases for J; bases not matched to a gene: 4. From germline, CDR1 is MNHEY and CDR2 SVGAGI. DNA for the CDR3: TGTGCCAGCAGTTACGACCGGGACAGGGGCTATGGCTACACCTTC. This encodes CASSYDRDRGYGYTF.

The CDR3: CASSLLLGGRTGELFF. CDR3 nucleotides: TGTGCCAGCAGCTTATTGCTAGGGGGCAGAACCGGGGAGCTGTTTTTT. The V and J genes are TRBV7-9 and TRBJ2-2, with 7 bases identical to TRBD1. The germline V gene encodes CDR1 SEHNR and CDR2 FQNEAQ (reference sequence). Trimming cost V 2 bases and J 5 bases; bases outside gene matches: 8. The CDR3 is 16 amino acids. Using reference TRBV7-9 and TRBJ2-2 for the parts outside the CDR3, the full variable domain is DTGVSQNPRHKITKRGQNVTFRCDPISEHNRLYWYRQTLGQGPEFLTYFQNEAQLEKSRLLSDRFSAERPKGSFSTLEIQRTEQGDSAMYLCASSLLLGGRTGELFFGEGSRLTVL.

The CDR3 here is CASSLLGTGYNSPLHF. The CDR3 bases are TGTGCCAGCAGCTTACTCGGGACAGGGTATAATTCACCCCTCCACTTT. The J gene is TRBJ1-6, the V gene TRBV5-5, with 9 bases matching TRBD1. CDR3 size: 16 residues. Trimming cost V 2 bases and J 4 bases; bases outside gene matches: 4. CDR1 and CDR2 (germline): SGHKS, YYEKEE (reference sequence).

The gene calls are TRBV12-3 or TRBV12-4 and TRBJ2-1; tentatively, D is TRBD2 (6 bases). The CDR3 spans 13 residues. V was clipped by 6 bases and J by 9 bases, with 15 bases between them. This CDR3 is CASSRPGAREQFF. The CDR3 DNA sequence: TGTGCCAGCAGCCGGCCGGGAGCACGTGAGCAGTTCTTC.

This clone was recorded once. V gene TRBV5-6 combines with J gene TRBJ1-2; no clear D. V lost 0 bases, J lost 3 bases, and 6 bases lay in between. In germline, CDR1 is SGHDT, CDR2 YYEEEE. The length of the CDR3 is 13 residues. CDR3 sequence reads: CASSLGQDYGYTF. The CDR3 DNA reads TGTGCCAGCAGCTTGGGCCAGGACTATGGCTACACCTTC.